One sample yielded the 10 T cell receptor beta chains listed below, sequenced in a study of blood T cell repertoires in COVID-19. Clones were sequenced by immunoSEQ multiplex PCR, and TCRdb holds only the in-frame ones, with some missing. The sample lists over 110,000 clones, 84% occurring once. The sample consisted of PBMCs or T cells enriched from blood (not recorded which). The receptors originated from a man over 45 in a cohort exposed to, infected with or recovered from COVID-19 (not recorded which).

The genes are TRBV7-6 and TRBJ2-7; perhaps TRBD1 as D (6 bases). Germline CDR1 and CDR2: SGHVS and FNYEAQ. This CDR3 is 15 amino acids long. Trimming left V 5 bases short and J 1 base short, with 15 bases between. Written as DNA, the CDR3 is TGTGCCAGCAGCGCCGAATGGGGGCCATCCTACGAGCAGTACTTC. Protein product: CASSAEWGPSYEQYF.

The chain links TRBV9 to TRBJ1-2, with 7 positions matching TRBD1. With V trimmed by 3 bases and J by 7 bases, 21 bases remained unmatched. Germline CDR1 SGDLS, CDR2 YYNGEE. The CDR3 is 18 amino acids. The CDR3 DNA reads as TGTGCCAGCAGCGCAAGTATTGGACAGGCCTCCGCGATTGGTGGCTACACCTTC. Encoded protein: CASSASIGQASAIGGYTF.

The rearrangement joins TRBV4-1 to TRBJ2-1; 9 bases map to TRBD2. The CDR3 covers 13 residues. The germline gives CDR1 MGHRA, CDR2 YSYEKL. Losses at the gene ends were 6 bases for V and 6 bases for J; bases not matched to a gene: 3. CDR3 sequence reads: CASRGLAGNEQFF. The CDR3 DNA is TGCGCCAGCAGGGGACTAGCAGGCAATGAGCAGTTCTTC.

The chain employs TRBV6-2 or TRBV6-3 and TRBJ1-5; tentative D call: TRBD1 (6 bases). CDR3 size: 15 residues. Looked up from germline, CDR1 is MNHEY and CDR2 is SVGEGT. V lost 6 bases and J lost 4, with 16 bases in between. CDR3 in DNA: TGTGCCAGCAGCCGCCGGGACAATGGGAATCAGCCCCAGCATTTT. It codes for CASSRRDNGNQPQHF.

This clone occurred a few times. The CDR3 nucleotides read TGTGCCAGCAGCCCGAGAGGTCAGCCCCAGCATTTT. It codes for CASSPRGQPQHF. The chain employs TRBV7-9 and TRBJ1-5; D is unresolved. From germline, CDR1 is SEHNR and CDR2 FQNEAQ (reference sequence). Trimming took 5 bases from V and 6 from J, leaving 8 bases between them. The CDR3 has 12 amino acids.

This chain joins TRBV19 and TRBJ1-6, with D hard to call. V was cut by 5 bases and J by 10 bases, with 9 bases left in between. The germline gives CDR1 LNHDA, CDR2 SQIVND (reference sequence). The CDR3 consists of 12 residues. CDR3 sequence (DNA): TGTGCCAGTAGTCTCTTATTCTCACCCCTCCACTTT. This sequence encodes CASSLLFSPLHF.

The chain employs TRBV3-1 (or the pseudogene TRBV3-2) and TRBJ2-1; tentatively, D is TRBD2 (6 bases). Trimming cost V 6 bases and J 6 bases, with 9 bases left between them. In germline, CDR1 is LGHDT, CDR2 YNNKEL (reference sequence). This CDR3 spans 12 amino acids. CDR3 in DNA: TGTGCCAGCAGTCTTAGCGGCAATGAGCAGTTCTTC. Its translation: CASSLSGNEQFF.

The chain recombines TRBV7-2 with TRBJ1-6; TRBD1 matches at 7 bases. This CDR3 has 13 amino acids. Per the germline V gene, CDR1 is SGHTA and CDR2 is FQGNSA. With 2 bases clipped from V and 10 bases from J, the junction kept 2 bases outside the gene matches. CDR3 in amino acids: CASSLTRGSPLHF. The DNA for the CDR3 is TGTGCCAGCAGCTTAACCAGGGGGTCACCCCTCCACTTT. Full variable domain (remainder filled in from reference TRBV7-2 and TRBJ1-6): GAGVSQSPSNKVTEKGKDVELRCDPISGHTALYWYRQSLGQGLEFLIYFQGNSAPDKSGLPSDRFSAERTGGSVSTLTIQRTQQEDSAVYLCASSLTRGSPLHFGNGTRLTVT.

The chain is built from TRBV3-1 (or the pseudogene TRBV3-2) and TRBJ1-1; no clear D gene. Germline lookup yields CDR1 LGHDT and CDR2 YNNKEL (reference sequence). This CDR3 has 12 residues. V shed 0 bases and J shed 6 bases, with 5 bases lying between them. The CDR3 nucleotides are TGTGCCAGCAGCCAAGATTTAGCTGAAGCTTTCTTT. Translation: CASSQDLAEAFF.

The V gene is TRBV10-3, the J gene TRBJ2-7, with a weak D call TRBD1 (6 bases). The CDR3 runs to 14 residues. Germline V CDR1 and CDR2: ENHRY, SYGVKD. Trimming pared 8 bases from V and 2 bases from J, leaving 16 bases between. The CDR3 here is CAISGRGVTYEQYF. CDR3 in DNA: TGTGCCATCTCGGGCAGGGGAGTAACCTACGAGCAGTACTTC.